The clone carrying this T cell receptor beta chain was recorded at least ten times. These data are taken from a study of low-dose radiotherapy and immunotherapy resistance in tumors. TRAV- and TRBV-specific primers were used for first-strand cDNA, which covered alpha and beta chains. TCR amplification used 15 to 20 PCR cycles, a constant-region primer and a V-primer adapter. TCRdb used MiXCR to reprocess the reads, holding one entry per CDR3 protein. The sample has 80,000 to 95,000 distinct CDR3 sequences, 9% to 9.5% seen once. This sample's time point: before trial treatment. Trimming pared 2 bases from V and 0 bases from J, leaving 11 bases between. The CDR3 length is 16 residues. Germline V CDR1 and CDR2: SGHTA, FQGNSA.

This TCR was sampled from a male donor with prostate cancer. The sequencing here drew on PBMCs, taken before treatment. The chain couples TRBV7-2 to TRBJ2-1, with D maybe TRBD2 (6 bases). CDR3 amino acids: CASSLQATSSYNEQFF. CDR3 nucleotide sequence: TGTGCCAGCAGCTTACAGGCGACTAGCTCCTACAATGAGCAGTTCTTC.